These 26 T cell receptor beta chains were all obtained from the same sample, sequenced in a study of spatial heterogeneity in lung cancer. As for time point: sample taken at primary tumor resection. Unsorted samples of tumor, nontumor lung or frozen PBMC had their whole RNA sequenced. TCRdb reanalysed the 5' RACE reads using MiXCR and keeps one entry per CDR3 protein. The sample has some 15,000 distinct CDR3 sequences, less than 14% seen once. Sample: PBMCs, taken at surgery. These TCRs come from a female donor with early-stage non-small cell lung cancer.

The chain recombines TRBV7-9 with TRBJ2-7; 7 bases fit TRBD1. CDR1 and CDR2 (germline): SEHNR, FQNEAQ (reference sequence). The CDR3 runs to 15 residues. V dropped 3 bases and J dropped 0; count of bases not matched to a gene: 5. The CDR3 bases are TGTGCCAGCAGCTTTGCAGGGGGAAACTCCTACGAGCAGTACTTC. Protein: CASSFAGGNSYEQYF.

This clonotype was observed at least ten times. The chain recombines TRBV14 with TRBJ2-7; D ambiguous. Germline values: CDR1 SGHDN, CDR2 FVKESK. This CDR3 has 10 residues. The V end lost 6 bases, the J end lost 3 bases, and 3 bases lay between the germline ends. For the CDR3, the DNA is TGTGCCAGCAGACACTACGAGCAGTACTTC. Protein: CASRHYEQYF.

This clonotype turned up a few times. The chain recombines TRBV5-1 with TRBJ2-6; tentative D call: TRBD1 (6 bases). V was cut by 7 bases and J by 1 base, with 9 bases left in between. Germline CDR1 SGHRS, CDR2 YFSETQ. CDR3 length equals 14 residues. The CDR3 coding sequence is TGCGCCAGCCACAGGGATTCTGGGGCCAACGTCCTGACTTTC. Translating it yields CASHRDSGANVLTF.

This clonotype was seen many times. The DNA of the CDR3 is TGTGCCAGCAGCCTTCAGGGTGTTACGCAGTATTTT. Protein: CASSLQGVTQYF. J is TRBJ2-3 and V is TRBV14, with TRBD1 as a possible D gene (5 bases). This CDR3 is 12 amino acids long. Germline lookup yields CDR1 SGHDN and CDR2 FVKESK. Between the trimmed V and J ends, which lost 4 bases and 8 bases, there was a span of 10 bases.

V gene TRBV11-2 combines with J gene TRBJ2-2, with a weak D call TRBD1 (6 bases). The V gene's germline CDR1 is SGHAT and CDR2 FQNNGV. V dropped 5 bases and J dropped 4 bases, with 17 bases sitting between them. CDR3 length: 16 residues. CDR3 amino acids: CASSKSTGLVTGELFF. The CDR3 bases are TGTGCCAGCAGCAAGAGTACAGGGTTGGTCACCGGGGAGCTGTTTTTT. The full variable domain, completed using reference TRBV11-2 and TRBJ2-2, is EAGVAQSPRYKIIEKRQSVAFWCNPISGHATLYWYQQILGQGPKLLIQFQNNGVVDDSQLPKDRFSAERLKGVDSTLKIQPAKLEDSAVYLCASSKSTGLVTGELFFGEGSRLTVL.

This clonotype was seen many times. The germline gene is not matched at one end of the junction; a read error may be the cause. This chain joins TRBV12-3 or TRBV12-4 and TRBJ2-3; 9 bases align to TRBD2. CDR3 length: 15 residues. The CDR3 here is CASSLAGISTDTQYF. CDR3 in DNA: TGTGCCAGCAGTCTAGCGGGGATTAGCACAGATACGCAGTATTTT.

This clonotype has a count of ten or more. The chain uses TRBV18 and TRBJ1-2; 7 nucleotides agree with TRBD1. Trimming took 3 bases from V and 8 from J; bases not matched to a gene: 6. This CDR3 has 13 amino acids. Germline V lookup: CDR1 KGHSH, CDR2 LQKENI. The CDR3 loop reads CASSPVDRNGYTF. The CDR3 DNA is TGTGCCAGCTCACCTGTGGACAGGAACGGCTACACCTTC.

This clonotype was seen ten or more times. The chain has TRBV11-3 and TRBJ2-2, with 9 bases that match TRBD2. The germline V gene has CDR1 SGHNT and CDR2 YENEEA. The CDR3 length is 15 residues. Trimming took 2 bases from V and 7 from J; bases not matched to a gene: 5. In DNA, the CDR3 is TGTGCCAGCAGCTTAACCCTAGCGGGGCACGGGGAGCTGTTTTTT. Translated, it gives CASSLTLAGHGELFF.

In this sample, this clonotype turned up many times. J is TRBJ2-1 and V is TRBV20-1, with D possibly matching TRBD2 (5 bases). Germline assignment: CDR1 DFQATT and CDR2 SNEGSKA (reference sequence). Trimming stripped 4 bases from V and 2 bases from J, with 9 bases between. The CDR3 covers 13 residues. CDR3 bases: TGCAGTGCTACAGTCGGGGCCTACAATGAGCAGTTCTTC. Encoded protein: CSATVGAYNEQFF.

The rearrangement links TRBV5-8 to TRBJ1-6, with D possibly TRBD1 on 5 matching bases. V gave up 1 base and J gave up 7 bases, with 12 bases separating them. The CDR3 totals 15 residues. The germline gives CDR1 SGHTS, CDR2 YDEGEE. For the CDR3, the DNA is TGTGCCAGCAGCTTGCTTGGGGCAGGGAATTCACCCCTCCACTTT. Protein product: CASSLLGAGNSPLHF.

This clonotype was counted only a few times. The CDR3 nucleotides read TGTGCCAGCAGCTTGACAGACAATGAGCAGTTCTTC. Translated: CASSLTDNEQFF. This chain connects TRBV11-2 to TRBJ2-1, with D possibly TRBD1 on 5 matching bases. The CDR3 has 12 amino acids. Germline V lookup: CDR1 SGHAT, CDR2 FQNNGV. Trimming left V 3 bases short and J 5 bases short, with 5 bases between.

The sample holds many counts of this clonotype. The chain combines TRBV27 with TRBJ2-1; 7 nucleotides line up with TRBD1. Germline CDR1 and CDR2: MNHEY and SMNVEV (reference sequence). The ends lost 5 bases at V and 15 bases at J; junction bases unmatched: 10. The CDR3 is made up of 12 amino acids. CDR3 amino acids: CASSPLDRSTFF. The CDR3 region has the DNA TGTGCCAGCAGTCCACTGGACAGGAGCACGTTCTTC.

This clonotype was seen ten or more times. The chain combines TRBV11-2 with TRBJ1-4; no clear D. The V gene's germline CDR1 is SGHAT and CDR2 FQNNGV. The CDR3 has 14 amino acids. V shed 4 bases and J shed 7 bases, with 13 bases lying between them. The CDR3 bases are TGTGCCAGCAGCTCCGACGGGAGGAGTGAAAAACTGTTTTTT. This sequence encodes CASSSDGRSEKLFF. Combining the CDR3 with reference TRBV11-2 and TRBJ1-4 gives the whole variable domain EAGVAQSPRYKIIEKRQSVAFWCNPISGHATLYWYQQILGQGPKLLIQFQNNGVVDDSQLPKDRFSAERLKGVDSTLKIQPAKLEDSAVYLCASSSDGRSEKLFFGSGTQLSVL.

This clonotype came up many times. At one of its ends the junction is not consistent with the germline gene, which may arise from a read error. V usage is TRBV7-7 and J usage is TRBJ2-5; TRBD2 matches at 12 bases. CDR1 is SSHAT and CDR2 is FNYEAQ in the germline V gene (reference sequence). CDR3 length equals 16 residues. This chain's CDR3 is CASSLSGLAGQETQYF. CDR3 in DNA: TGTGCTAGCAGCCTATCTGGACTAGCGGGACAAGAGACCCAGTACTTC.

This clonotype occurred a few times. Without the conserved terminal phenylalanine or tryptophan, this CDR3 likely stems from a read error. V and J are TRBV12-3 or TRBV12-4 and TRBJ2-3; D not resolved. The CDR3 covers 11 residues. V was clipped by 6 bases and J by 2 bases, with 3 bases between them. For the CDR3, the DNA is TGTGCCAGCAGCGCCACAGATACGCAGTATCTT. Translation: CASSATDTQYL.

About this clonotype itself: This may stem from a read error, because a much larger clone lies one nucleotide away. The V and J genes are TRBV28 and TRBJ2-7, with TRBD1 matching 7 bases. This CDR3 contains 14 residues. The germline V gene encodes CDR1 MDHEN and CDR2 SYDVKM. CDR3 bases: TGTGCCAGCAGTACCCGGGGACAGCTAGTAGAGCAGGACTTC. Protein: CASSTRGQLVEQDF.

This clonotype has only a few counts. The V call is TRBV29-1, the J call TRBJ2-7, with TRBD1 matching 8 bases. CDR3 size: 14 residues. V shed 7 bases, J shed 3 bases, and the junction held 11 bases outside the gene matches. From germline, CDR1 is SQVTM and CDR2 ANQGSEA. The CDR3 coding sequence is TGCAGCGCCTCCTCGGACAGGGACTTCTACGAGCAGTACTTC. It yields the protein CSASSDRDFYEQYF.

This clonotype has a count of ten or more. The V gene is TRBV3-1, the J gene TRBJ2-5, with TRBD1 matching over 8 bases. V gave up 3 bases and J gave up 2 bases; unmatched junction bases: 8. Germline CDR1 LGHDT, CDR2 YNNKEL (reference sequence). The CDR3 spans 16 residues. CDR3 DNA: TGTGCCAGCAGCCAGTTCGGACAGGGAGATCAAGAGACCCAGTACTTC. Protein: CASSQFGQGDQETQYF.

This clonotype was seen many times. The genes are TRBV19 and TRBJ2-7; D possibly corresponds to TRBD2 (6 bases). Germline CDR1 is LNHDA and CDR2 is SQIVND (reference sequence). The CDR3 length is 14 residues. V dropped 6 bases and J dropped 5 bases, with 17 bases sitting between them. DNA of the CDR3: TGTGCCAGTAGGAAGGGACTTGAGTACCACGAGCAGTACTTC. Translated: CASRKGLEYHEQYF.

V is TRBV6-1 and J is TRBJ2-3, with 11 bases lining up with TRBD2. Germline V gene sequence: CDR1 MNHNS, CDR2 SASEGT. Trimming took 6 bases from V and 2 from J; bases not matched to a gene: 7. The CDR3 covers 16 residues. The chain's CDR3 is CASSPTSGGYTDTQYF. CDR3 nucleotide sequence: TGTGCCAGCAGCCCCACTAGCGGGGGTTACACAGATACGCAGTATTTT.

At least ten counts were recorded for this clonotype. The J gene is TRBJ2-7, the V gene TRBV12-3 or TRBV12-4; D might be TRBD2 (6 bases). Trimming took off 5 bases at V and 5 bases at J, with 22 bases between the two ends. The length of the CDR3 is 16 residues. This chain's CDR3 is CASSPGNGGRLDEQYF. Written as DNA, the CDR3 is TGTGCCAGCAGTCCAGGGAATGGGGGGAGGTTGGACGAGCAGTACTTC.

This clonotype was seen repeatedly, ten times or more. This sequence joins TRBV5-4 and TRBJ1-1; a possible D gene is TRBD1 (6 bases). CDR1 and CDR2 (germline): SGHNT, YYREEE (reference sequence). Trimming took 0 bases from V and 4 from J, leaving 13 bases between them. The CDR3 consists of 15 residues. Here the CDR3 DNA reads TGTGCCAGCAGCTTGGTGGGGGTGGACAGCACTGAAGCTTTCTTT. This encodes CASSLVGVDSTEAFF.

This clonotype came up many times. The V and J genes are TRBV19 and TRBJ2-4, with D perhaps TRBD1 (5 bases). Germline V gives CDR1 LNHDA, CDR2 SQIVND (reference sequence). Trimming took 3 bases from V and 9 from J, leaving 12 bases between them. This CDR3 comprises 13 residues. The CDR3 DNA is TGTGCCAGTAGTATGGCAGGGTCCAGCATTCAGTACTTC. It yields the protein CASSMAGSSIQYF.

In its sample, this clonotype was seen many times. The chain joins TRBV29-1 to TRBJ2-1; D gene unclear. Germline V CDR1 and CDR2: SQVTM, ANQGSEA. The CDR3 is 10 residues long. V gave up 4 bases and J gave up 11 bases, with 9 bases separating them. DNA of the CDR3: TGCAGCGTTGCTTTCCAGAAGCAGTTCTTC. The encoded protein is CSVAFQKQFF.

V usage is TRBV27 and J usage is TRBJ2-2; possibly TRBD2 for D (5 bases). Germline V gene sequence: CDR1 MNHEY, CDR2 SMNVEV (reference sequence). Trimming took 5 bases from V and 7 from J, leaving 8 bases between them. The CDR3 is made up of 12 amino acids. The CDR3 sequence: CASSSTSGELFF. The CDR3 coding sequence is TGTGCCAGCAGTAGTACTAGCGGGGAGCTGTTTTTT.

This clonotype was detected only once. V gene TRBV9 combines with J gene TRBJ2-7, with TRBD2 as a possible D gene (6 bases). V lost 4 bases to trimming and J lost 6 bases, with 20 bases between them. The CDR3 has 15 residues. Germline-derived CDR1 and CDR2 are SGDLS and YYNGEE. The chain's CDR3 is CASSPSGTPFTEQYF. CDR3 in DNA: TGTGCCAGCAGCCCCAGTGGGACTCCCTTTACCGAGCAGTACTTC.